The 9 T cell receptor beta chains in this list originate from one sample, sequenced in a study of blood T cells in healthy people across ages (dated by TCRdb to between 2015 and 2017). The method was 5' RACE. Data came from an Illumina HiSeq 2500. The second PCR ran for about 6 to 11 cycles and used a J-beta primer mix along with a sample-barcoded 5' primer. The public reads were quality trimmed at Q25 with fastp and then assembled into clones with MiXCR by TCRdb, keeping productive beta chains. Each record represents a unique CDR3 protein, reported with the most common genes and DNA among its rows. In all, the sample holds some 710,000 distinct CDR3 sequences, and about 46% of those were seen once. Jointly, the top ten make up about a sixth of the sample. Sequenced input: blood. The receptors were sampled from a man older than 75 in good health.

This chain links TRBV6-2 or TRBV6-3 with TRBJ2-7, with TRBD2 matching 7 bases. V gave up 5 bases and J gave up 3 bases; unmatched junction bases: 10. The CDR3 runs to 15 residues. Germline V gene lookup returns CDR1 MNHEY and CDR2 SVGEGT. CDR3 amino acids: CASSATGLIDYEQYF. In DNA, the CDR3 is TGTGCCAGCAGTGCAACGGGACTAATAGACTACGAGCAGTACTTC.

The V call is TRBV29-1, the J call TRBJ2-3; D is perhaps TRBD1 or TRBD2 (6 bases each). The CDR3 has 15 residues. The germline V and J ends were trimmed by 6 bases and 5 bases, with 21 bases remaining between them. The germline V gene has CDR1 SQVTM and CDR2 ANQGSEA. CDR3 sequence reads: CSVAQGIRREDTQYF. For the CDR3, the DNA is TGCAGCGTCGCACAGGGAATAAGGAGGGAAGATACGCAGTATTTT.

This clonotype showed up just a few times. The chain combines TRBV7-2 with TRBJ2-5; 7 nucleotides line up with TRBD1. The CDR3 spans 12 residues. The trim removed 3 bases at V and 11 bases at J, leaving 6 bases unmatched. CDR1 and CDR2 from the germline V gene are SGHTA and FQGNSA. CDR3 region: CASSFRTGEQYF. The DNA of the CDR3 is TGTGCCAGCAGCTTTCGGACAGGAGAGCAGTACTTC.

In DNA, the CDR3 is TGTGCCAGCAGCTTAGATCCGGGGAGAGGCGGCTACACCTTC. This encodes CASSLDPGRGGYTF. V usage is TRBV7-9 and J usage is TRBJ1-2; D not certain. Deletions cut 1 base from V and 8 bases from J, with 14 bases between. CDR3 length: 14 residues. Germline CDR1 SEHNR, CDR2 FQNEAQ (reference sequence).

This clonotype has a handful of counts. The J gene is TRBJ2-3, the V gene TRBV5-1, with TRBD2 as a possible D gene (7 bases). Trimming cost V 3 bases and J 0 bases, with 11 bases left between them. CDR1 is SGHRS and CDR2 is YFSETQ in the germline V gene. The CDR3 runs to 15 residues. The CDR3 bases are TGCGCCAGCAGCTCCGGGGGGCATAGCACAGATACGCAGTATTTT. It is translated as CASSSGGHSTDTQYF.

The chain uses TRBV9 and TRBJ1-1, with D unresolved. Trimming removed 0 bases from V and 1 base from J, with 13 bases in between. Germline lookup yields CDR1 SGDLS and CDR2 YYNGEE. The CDR3 consists of 16 residues. The CDR3, as DNA: TGTGCCAGCAGCGTAGCTACGGTTGGAAAGAACACTGAAGCTTTCTTT. Encoded protein: CASSVATVGKNTEAFF.

The V gene is TRBV7-8, the J gene TRBJ2-1, with D possibly TRBD2 on 6 matching bases. Germline values: CDR1 SGHVS, CDR2 FQNEAQ. This CDR3 spans 15 amino acids. The V end lost 3 bases, the J end lost 4 bases, and 13 bases lay between the germline ends. The CDR3 spells CASSLMAGSYNEQFF. In DNA, the CDR3 is TGTGCCAGCAGCTTGATGGCGGGATCTTACAATGAGCAGTTCTTC.

The chain links TRBV20-1 to TRBJ2-1; D is perhaps TRBD1 (7 bases). This CDR3 contains 16 residues. Deletions cut 2 bases from V and 2 bases from J, with 16 bases between. Germline V gene data show CDR1 as DFQATT and CDR2 as SNEGSKA (reference sequence). The CDR3 loop reads CSARLPRGAPYNEQFF. CDR3 nucleotide sequence: TGCAGTGCTAGATTGCCCAGGGGGGCCCCCTACAATGAGCAGTTCTTC.

This clonotype turned up a few times. The V gene is TRBV3-1, the J gene TRBJ2-3; 7 bases fit TRBD1. The V gene end was trimmed by 4 bases and the J gene end by 4 bases; junction bases not matched to a gene: 2. The germline V gene encodes CDR1 LGHDT and CDR2 YNNKEL (reference sequence). The CDR3 is made up of 13 amino acids. The CDR3 region is CASSRQGPDTQYF. The CDR3, as DNA: TGTGCCAGCAGCCGACAGGGCCCAGATACGCAGTATTTT.